Following are 9 T cell receptor beta chains from one sample sequenced in a study of blood T cell repertoires in COVID-19. Clones were read by immunoSEQ multiplex PCR, and TCRdb kept only the in-frame ones, dropping some. The sample has about 280,000 clones, approximately 85% seen once. The sample was peripheral blood. The origin of the receptors is a man aged 50-60 years with active or convalescent COVID-19.

The V and J genes are TRBV28 and TRBJ1-1, with 9 positions matching TRBD1. Germline trimming cut 3 bases from V and 4 bases from J; bases unmatched to any gene: 6. The CDR3 is 15 residues long. Germline assignment: CDR1 MDHEN and CDR2 SYDVKM. CDR3 coding DNA: TGTGCCAGCAGTTTTCCGGGACAGGGCCCCACTGAAGCTTTCTTT. Amino acid sequence: CASSFPGQGPTEAFF.

As DNA, the CDR3 is TGTGCCAGCTCAGACAGCACTGAAGCTTTCTTT. Its translation is CASSDSTEAFF. The chain carries TRBV18 and TRBJ1-1; tentative D call: TRBD1 (5 bases). The CDR3 loop spans 11 amino acids. V was pared by 5 bases and J by 4 bases, with 5 bases between. CDR1 and CDR2 from the germline V gene are KGHSH and LQKENI. Using reference TRBV18 and TRBJ1-1 for the parts outside the CDR3, the full variable domain is NAGVMQNPRHLVRRRGQEARLRCSPMKGHSHVYWYRQLPEEGLKFMVYLQKENIIDESGMPKERFSAEFPKEGPSILRIQQVVRGDSAAYFCASSDSTEAFFGQGTRLTVV.

This rearrangement joins TRBV7-9 to TRBJ1-4; a weak D match, TRBD1 (5 bases). V lost 5 bases, J lost 5 bases, and 9 bases lay in between. Germline V gene data show CDR1 as SEHNR and CDR2 as FQNEAQ (reference sequence). This CDR3 contains 13 residues. CDR3 sequence reads: CASSREGNEKLFF. The DNA for the CDR3 is TGTGCCAGCAGCCGGGAGGGGAATGAAAAACTGTTTTTT.

The CDR3, as DNA: TGTGCCAGCAGCTCCCGGGCCCTAACGGGGGGGGAGCAGTACTTC. As protein: CASSSRALTGGEQYF. V is TRBV3-1 (or the pseudogene TRBV3-2) and J is TRBJ2-7; 8 bases line up with TRBD2. V shed 5 bases, J shed 7 bases, and the junction held 13 bases outside the gene matches. Germline lookup yields CDR1 LGHDT and CDR2 YNNKEL (reference sequence). This CDR3 region has 15 residues.

This clone occurred once. The chain employs TRBV28 and TRBJ1-5; D ambiguous. In germline, CDR1 is MDHEN, CDR2 SYDVKM. Deletions cut 5 bases from V and 4 bases from J, with 12 bases between. The CDR3 runs 14 residues. The CDR3 loop is CASSRLDANQPQHF. The CDR3 DNA sequence: TGTGCCAGCAGTCGCCTAGATGCAAATCAGCCCCAGCATTTT.

In DNA form, the CDR3 reads TGTGCCAGCAGCTTACAGGGCGCTGAGGAGACCCAGTACTTC. Its protein product is CASSLQGAEETQYF. The V call is TRBV7-3, the J call TRBJ2-5, with a tentative D call TRBD1 (5 bases). Looked up from germline, CDR1 is SGHTA and CDR2 is FQGTGA. The CDR3 sequence is 14 residues long. V lost 2 bases, J lost 5 bases, and 12 bases lay in between.

The chain has TRBV30 and TRBJ2-5, with 9 bases fitting TRBD2. After removal of 0 bases from V and 5 bases from J, the junction contained 10 bases not matched to a gene. Germline lookup yields CDR1 GTSNPN and CDR2 SVGIG (reference sequence). This CDR3 comprises 16 residues. The CDR3 sequence: CAWSVPRLAVRETQYF. The DNA for the CDR3 is TGTGCCTGGAGTGTACCTCGACTAGCGGTAAGGGAGACCCAGTACTTC. Drawing the rest from reference TRBV30 and TRBJ2-5, the complete variable domain is SQTIHQWPATLVQPVGSPLSLECTVEGTSNPNLYWYRQAAGRGLQLLFYSVGIGQISSEVPQNLSASRPQDRQFILSSKKLLLSDSGFYLCAWSVPRLAVRETQYFGPGTRLLVL.

The chain employs TRBV5-1 and TRBJ2-1; no definite D call. Trimming pared 4 bases from V and 9 bases from J, leaving 23 bases between. The CDR3 extends over 16 amino acids. Germline CDR1 and CDR2: SGHRS and YFSETQ. The CDR3 region is CASSAHTDTGNREQFF. The DNA of the CDR3 is TGCGCCAGCAGCGCACATACAGACACCGGTAACCGTGAGCAGTTCTTC.

The chain uses TRBV10-3 and TRBJ2-2, with 9 bases matching TRBD1. Germline values: CDR1 ENHRY, CDR2 SYGVKD. The CDR3 is 15 amino acids. V lost 6 bases, J lost 5 bases, and 7 bases stayed unmatched. The CDR3 DNA reads TGTGCCATCAGCGACCACGACAGGGGGACCGGGGAGCTGTTTTTT. Protein: CAISDHDRGTGELFF.